This is a list of T cell receptor beta chains from one sample in a study of T cells in Graves' hyperthyroidism and ophthalmopathy. TCRdb re-called the multiplex PCR reads with MiXCR, one entry per CDR3 protein. The sample comprises a few hundred thousand distinct CDR3 sequences, roughly 14% of which are singletons, and about 18% rests with the top ten. The sample consisted of blood. These receptors came from a woman in her twenties or thirties with Graves' ophthalmopathy. Each CDR3 is given with its conserved first and last residue. The D gene is left open where the match is weak. Clone size is given for some rows only: seen once, a few or many times, or a class if the clone is expanded.

>TRBJ1-6|many|TRBD1|14|TRBV18
TGTGCCAGCAAAACAGGGGCGCCTAATTCACCCCTCCACTTT
CASKTGAPNSPLHF
>TRBJ1-2|few|-|14|TRBV6-1
TGTGCCAGCAGTGAAGTCCCCGGACTCTATGGCTACACCTTC
CASSEVPGLYGYTF
>TRBJ2-7|many|TRBD2|16|TRBV6-4
TGTGCCAGCAGTGACTCACTAGCGGGGGGATCCTACGAGCAGTACTTC
CASSDSLAGGSYEQYF
>TRBJ2-4|few|-|17|TRBV12-3/TRBV12-4
TGTGCCAGCAGTCCAAGGGTCCTACAGGGTCGGAAAAACATTCAGTACTTC
CASSPRVLQGRKNIQYF
>TRBJ2-3|-|TRBD2|15|TRBV10-3
TGTGCCATCAGTGGGACTAGCGGTATTTCAGATACGCAGTATTTT
CAISGTSGISDTQYF
>TRBJ2-7|many|-|16|TRBV3-1
TGTGCCAGCAGCCAAGGATTACCGGGACACCTCTACGAGCAGTACTTC
CASSQGLPGHLYEQYF
>TRBJ1-2|many|TRBD1|17|TRBV28
TGTGCCAGCAGTTTCGGGGACAGGGGGCGGTCTAACTATGGCTACACCTTC
CASSFGDRGRSNYGYTF
>TRBJ1-3|many|-|17|TRBV7-6
TGTGCCAGCAGCTTAGGAGGACTGACAAGCTCTGGAAACACCATATATTTT
CASSLGGLTSSGNTIYF
>TRBJ1-3|many|-|18|TRBV7-2
TGTGCCAGCAGCCCTACCCAGAGACAGACCCTTGAAGGAAACACCATATATTTT
CASSPTQRQTLEGNTIYF
>TRBJ2-7|-|-|10|TRBV2
TGTGCCAGCAGTGGACCCGGGCAGTACTTC
CASSGPGQYF
>TRBJ1-5|few|-|15|TRBV19
TGTGCCAGTAGTTCCGAGACGGCAAGCAATCAGCCCCAGCATTTT
CASSSETASNQPQHF
>TRBJ2-5|many|-|16|TRBV6-1
TGTGCCAGCAGGGTGGGCAAGCAGGGCGACCAAGAGACCCAGTACTTC
CASRVGKQGDQETQYF
>TRBJ1-3|few|-|14|TRBV24-1
TGTGCCGCCAGTGATTCAGGTTCTGGAAACACCATATATTTT
CAASDSGSGNTIYF
>TRBJ2-1|many|-|16|TRBV3-1
TGTGCCAGCAGCCAAGAGGTGTGGTTATCCTACAATGAGCAGTTCTTC
CASSQEVWLSYNEQFF
>TRBJ1-2|many|-|14|TRBV12-3/TRBV12-4
TGTGCCACCTCAAACAGGCCTGTAGGCTATGGCTACACCTTC
CATSNRPVGYGYTF
>TRBJ2-7|many|TRBD2|15|TRBV7-8
TGTGCCAGCAGCTTAGTGACTAGCGGGGACTACGAGCAGTACTTC
CASSLVTSGDYEQYF
>TRBJ2-7|many|TRBD1|15|TRBV18
TGTGCCAGCTCACATGAAGGACAGGGTCAATACGAGCAGTACTTC
CASSHEGQGQYEQYF
>TRBJ1-1|-|TRBD1|13|TRBV2
TGTGCCAGCGGACAGGGGCCCGCACCTGAAGCTTTCTTT
CASGQGPAPEAFF
>TRBJ2-2|few|TRBD1|14|TRBV20-1
TGCAGTGCTCCGGACAGGACGAACACCGGGGAGCTGTTTTTT
CSAPDRTNTGELFF
>TRBJ2-1|many|TRBD2|15|TRBV20-1
TGCAGTGCTAGTCCTGCAGCGGGGACGTACAATGAGCAGTTCTTC
CSASPAAGTYNEQFF
>TRBJ1-6|few|-|18|TRBV29-1
TGCAGCGTTGAAGATACGAGTAAAAGTGGGGGTTATAATTCACCCCTCCACTTT
CSVEDTSKSGGYNSPLHF
>TRBJ1-1|many|TRBD1|14|TRBV12-3/TRBV12-4
TGTGCCAGCAGGCACACAGGGGGCAACACTGAAGCTTTCTTT
CASRHTGGNTEAFF
>TRBJ2-3|many|-|18|TRBV18
TGTGCCAGCTCACTCTCCTCTCCCACCGGGACGAACACAGATACGCAGTATTTT
CASSLSSPTGTNTDTQYF
>TRBJ1-1|many|TRBD1|15|TRBV7-2
TGTGCCAGCAGCGTCTTAGGGACAGGGGGCACTGAAGCTTTCTTT
CASSVLGTGGTEAFF
>TRBJ2-7|many|TRBD2|16|TRBV28
TGTGCCAGCAGTTTGATGCCGGGACTAGCGGTACACGAGCAGTACTTC
CASSLMPGLAVHEQYF
>TRBJ1-4|many|-|14|TRBV5-6
TGTGCCAGCAGCTTGTGGTCAGTTAATGAAAAACTGTTTTTT
CASSLWSVNEKLFF
>TRBJ1-5|many|-|15|TRBV18
TGTGCCAGCTCACCAACACAGGGTTGGGGTCAGCCCCAGCATTTT
CASSPTQGWGQPQHF
>TRBJ1-4|-|TRBD1|16|TRBV9
TGTGCCAGCAGCCCTTACCCCGACAGGGGTAGTGAAAAACTGTTTTTT
CASSPYPDRGSEKLFF
>TRBJ2-5|many|-|11|TRBV20-1
TGCAGTGCTAGGGGGGTAGAGACCCAGTACTTC
CSARGVETQYF
>TRBJ2-7|many|-|14|TRBV3-1
TGTGCCAGCAGCCAAGTGTACGGAGCCTACGAGCAGTACTTC
CASSQVYGAYEQYF
>TRBJ2-2|few|-|14|TRBV11-2
TGTGCCAGCAGCCCCATACTAGCTGTCGGGGAGCTGTTTTTT
CASSPILAVGELFF
>TRBJ1-5|many|-|20|TRBV10-1
TGCGCCAGCAGTGAGACCCGTTTGGGTAGGCGTCTGTATAGCAATCAGCCCCAGCATTTT
CASSETRLGRRLYSNQPQHF
>TRBJ2-3|-|TRBD2|16|TRBV24-1
TGTACCACCAGTGAGTTAACGGGGGGACTATGGAGTACGCAGTATTTT
CTTSELTGGLWSTQYF
>TRBJ2-1|many|-|15|TRBV12-3/TRBV12-4
TGTGCCAGCAGTTTTTCCGCAGGGCATTTCAATGAGCAGTTCTTC
CASSFSAGHFNEQFF
>TRBJ2-3|many|TRBD2|15|TRBV28
TGTGCCAGCAGTTTACCCGGGACCGGGAGGTCTACGCAGTATTTT
CASSLPGTGRSTQYF
>TRBJ1-2|many|-|14|TRBV2
TGTGCCAGCAGCCAACCGGCCTCTTTGGTTGGCTACACCTTC
CASSQPASLVGYTF
>TRBJ1-5|few|-|10|TRBV7-9
TGTACCAACCCGGTCTCGCCCCAGCATTTT
CTNPVSPQHF
>TRBJ1-5|many|TRBD1|14|TRBV30
TGTGCCTGGAGTACAGGGGGCTTGGTGCAGCCCCAGCATTTT
CAWSTGGLVQPQHF
>TRBJ1-6|-|-|12|TRBV19
TGTGCCAGCGGGGAGGTGAGTTCACCCCTCCACTTT
CASGEVSSPLHF
>TRBJ2-5|once|TRBD1|16|TRBV3-1
TGTGCCAGCAGCCCGGGGGGACAGGGACCCCAGGAGACCCAGTACTTC
CASSPGGQGPQETQYF
>TRBJ2-1|many|TRBD1|15|TRBV20-1
TGCAGTGCTAGATTACCGGGACAGGGGGCTAGTGAGCAGTTCTTC
CSARLPGQGASEQFF
>TRBJ1-2|many|-|14|TRBV4-1
TGCGCCAGCAGCCCTGTTCGGGATGACTATGGCTACACCTTC
CASSPVRDDYGYTF
>TRBJ2-1|many|TRBD2|14|TRBV5-1
TGCGCCAGCAGGGCCGCTAGCGGATACAATGAGCAGTTCTTC
CASRAASGYNEQFF
>TRBJ1-1|many|TRBD1|14|TRBV9
TGTGCCAGCAGCCTAGGGACAGCGGGAACTGAAGCTTTCTTT
CASSLGTAGTEAFF
>TRBJ2-2|-|-|15|TRBV2
TGTGCCAGCAGTGATCCAGGGAGGTCCACCGGGGAGCTGTTTTTT
CASSDPGRSTGELFF